This T cell receptor beta chain appears in the sequencing data of a study of blood T cell repertoires in COVID-19 (TCRdb year 2020). With regard to the full study: Samples from collaborators originated in the United States, Italy and Spain and spanned both the acute and convalescent phases of COVID-19. The material from the prospective study consisted of cDNA or gDNA derived from T cells, B-cell-depleted T cells, or PBMCs. Deeply sampled blood TCRbeta repertoires from subjects exposed to, actively infected with, or recovered from COVID-19 were included in the dataset. A freely available public database, intended as a resource for researchers studying the immune response to SARS-CoV-2, is where the repertoires were released. The samples were drawn from two sources: the first 160 participants of the ongoing ImmuneRACE study, and about 1,300 subjects contributed by 6 global collaborators. Sample metadata almost always included a de-identified subject ID, COVID-19 status, age in years and sex. HLA class I and class II types, where available, came from metadata supplied by the sample provider rather than from assay-based typing. The paper as a whole reports these results and caveats: The quantity of clinical and demographic metadata differed by source and by participant and was supplied without curation.

Participants in the prospective study were enrolled through a virtual design, were aged about 18 to 100 years, and lived in about two dozen United States geographic areas. In the prospective study, participants were assigned to cohorts based on the clinical history participants reported in a screening survey and a study questionnaire. Exposed participants had been in contact, within 2 weeks of entering the study, with a person who had a PCR-confirmed or clinician-diagnosed case of COVID-19. In the prospective study, mobile phlebotomists collected whole blood, serum and a nasopharyngeal or oropharyngeal swab from each participant. Prospective study participants could optionally give additional blood draws and questionnaires over an approximately two-month period. Before DNA extraction, blood samples from the prospective study were shipped at room temperature or frozen. About this clone: Its antigen specificity is not known. No base quality values were provided; no much bigger clone lies one nucleotide off.

The immunoSEQ Assay, a bias-controlled multiplex PCR, was used to amplify TCRbeta CDR3 regions from genomic DNA. In the original analysis: The number of nucleated cells in each sample was estimated from the amplification of reference gene primers within the assay. To quantify the absolute abundance of each unique TCRbeta CDR3 rearrangement, sequence reads were collapsed and filtered. For each sample, productive Simpson clonality was calculated as the square root of Simpson's diversity index over productive rearrangements. TCRdb took this table from immuneACCESS and kept in-frame rearrangements with V and J called. Such tables lack part of the clones; where checked against another copy, unresolved V genes explain under half of the gap, and the rest is unexplained. V, J and clone size are taken as reported in that table, and D and trimming were inferred from the DNA itself. The sample contains over 350,000 clones, approximately 91% of them found a single time. The biggest ten clones account for about 0.9% of the sample.

The clonotype comes from a woman between 40 and 50 years old who had been exposed to COVID-19. The sequencing input was PBMCs or T cells enriched from blood (not recorded which).

The DNA sequence reads TGTGCCAGCAGCGTAGAGGGCTGGGGGCGGGATGAAAAACTGTTTTTT. This yields the protein CASSVEGWGRDEKLFF. The chain is made from TRBV9 and TRBJ1-4, and possibly TRBD1, on 6 matching bases. CDR3 length: 16 amino acids, cysteine to phenylalanine. Left in the record is the CDR3 DNA by itself, 48 bases read in frame from the first base. Looking up the germline V gene yields CDR1 SGDLS and CDR2 YYNGEE. V was cut back by 0 bases and J by 6 bases, leaving a gap of 15 bases between them. Supplemented by the reference TRBV9 and TRBJ1-4 proteins around the CDR3, the complete variable domain is DSGVTQTPKHLITATGQRVTLRCSPRSGDLSVYWYQQSLDQGLQFLIQYYNGEERAKGNILERFSAQQFPDLHSELNLSSLELGDSALYFCASSVEGWGRDEKLFFGSGTQLSVL.